These T cell receptor beta chains were read from a single sample in a study of T cell responses to AZD1222 COVID-19 vaccine. Libraries were prepared by immunoSEQ multiplex PCR; TCRdb keeps only in-frame clonotypes and omits some of them. The sample lists some 170,000 clones; around 90% were seen once. The starting material was peripheral blood, obtained on day 0 of AZD1222 vaccination. All receptors come from an adult in good health. Both conserved end residues are part of each CDR3. Fields, in order: clone size, CDR3 length, J gene, D gene, V gene, CDR3 protein, CDR3 DNA. A D gene is named only where the DNA matches it firmly. The size of a clone is reported for some rows only, either as once, few or many, or as a class for expanded clones.

NA,13,TRBJ2-7,NA,TRBV14,CASSQFVGGEQYF,TGTGCCAGCAGCCAATTTGTGGGCGGTGAGCAGTACTTC
NA,15,TRBJ1-4,NA,TRBV30,CAWNGGRRTNEKLFF,TGTGCCTGGAATGGGGGGCGCCGGACTAATGAAAAACTGTTTTTT
once,14,TRBJ1-2,NA,TRBV9,CASTAHGGGYGYTF,TGTGCCAGCACCGCCCACGGCGGAGGTTATGGCTACACCTTC
once,13,TRBJ1-1,NA,TRBV29-1,CSVEEGMNTEAFF,TGCAGCGTTGAGGAGGGTATGAACACTGAAGCTTTCTTT
NA,14,TRBJ1-2,NA,TRBV24-1,CATSEAGENYGYTF,TGTGCCACCAGTGAGGCAGGGGAGAACTATGGCTACACCTTC
NA,15,TRBJ1-4,NA,TRBV2,CASSEARRVNEKLFF,TGTGCCAGCAGTGAAGCCCGCAGGGTTAATGAAAAACTGTTTTTT
NA,16,TRBJ2-1,TRBD2,TRBV5-6,CASSFTTAGAYNEQFF,TGTGCCAGCAGTTTCACGACAGCGGGGGCTTACAATGAGCAGTTCTTC
NA,16,TRBJ1-2,TRBD1,TRBV28,CASSYGYPGQGDGYTF,TGTGCCAGCAGTTACGGATATCCGGGACAGGGAGACGGCTACACCTTC
NA,13,TRBJ1-1,TRBD1,TRBV6-5,CASTNRGHTEAFF,TGTGCCAGCACGAACAGGGGGCATACTGAAGCTTTCTTT
NA,16,TRBJ1-6,NA,TRBV2,CASSEAEGDFHSPLHF,TGTGCCAGCAGTGAAGCGGAGGGAGATTTTCATTCACCCCTCCACTTT
NA,12,TRBJ2-7,NA,TRBV28,CASSLLGLEQYF,TGTGCCAGCAGTTTGTTAGGGCTCGAGCAGTACTTC
NA,12,TRBJ1-4,NA,TRBV6-5,CASSYSREKLFF,TGTGCCAGCAGTTACTCGCGCGAAAAACTGTTTTTT
few,15,TRBJ1-3,TRBD1,TRBV28,CASSTQGAGGNTIYF,TGTGCCAGCAGTACCCAGGGGGCTGGTGGAAACACCATATATTTT
NA,15,TRBJ2-5,TRBD1,TRBV5-1,CASRSGGQPSRSQYF,TGCGCCAGCAGGAGTGGGGGACAGCCTTCAAGGAGCCAGTACTTC
NA,15,TRBJ2-3,TRBD1,TRBV5-5,CASRPGQGNTDTQYF,TGTGCCAGCAGGCCGGGACAGGGGAACACAGATACGCAGTATTTT
once,16,TRBJ1-1,NA,TRBV10-3,CATTTPGPSSPTEAFF,TGTGCCACCACCACACCGGGACCCTCGTCCCCCACTGAAGCTTTCTTT
NA,13,TRBJ2-2,NA,TRBV6-5,CASSLTVNGELFF,TGTGCCAGCAGCCTGACAGTGAACGGGGAGCTGTTTTTT
NA,11,TRBJ1-1,TRBD1,TRBV12-3/TRBV12-4,CASTLDRVSFF,TGTGCCAGCACCTTGGACAGGGTATCTTTCTTT
once,14,TRBJ1-2,TRBD1,TRBV20-1,CSASSPGGNGGYTF,TGCAGTGCTAGTTCTCCAGGGGGTAATGGGGGCTACACCTTC
NA,16,TRBJ2-1,TRBD2,TRBV5-1,CASSLLLAGAYNEQFF,TGCGCCAGCAGCTTGTTACTAGCGGGAGCATACAATGAGCAGTTCTTC
NA,16,TRBJ1-2,NA,TRBV18,CASSPRNTREGYGYTF,TGTGCCAGCTCCCCCCGGAACACCCGGGAGGGCTATGGCTACACCTTC
NA,14,TRBJ1-4,NA,TRBV6-6,CASRSGTVNEKLFF,TGTGCCAGCAGGTCCGGGACCGTGAATGAAAAACTGTTTTTT
NA,15,TRBJ2-1,TRBD2,TRBV15,CATSRPFGGRNEQFF,TGTGCCACCAGCAGGCCTTTTGGCGGGAGAAATGAGCAGTTCTTC
NA,16,TRBJ2-1,NA,TRBV9,CASSLSMSGTTNEQFF,TGTGCCAGCAGCCTCTCGATGTCCGGGACAACGAATGAGCAGTTCTTC
once,12,TRBJ1-5,NA,TRBV12-3/TRBV12-4,CASRVLGQPQHF,TGTGCCAGCAGGGTCCTTGGTCAGCCCCAGCATTTT
NA,14,TRBJ1-5,TRBD1,TRBV10-3,CAISEGQGGQPQHF,TGTGCCATCAGTGAGGGACAGGGAGGTCAGCCCCAGCATTTT
NA,19,TRBJ2-2,TRBD2,TRBV28,CASSFATSGVPGDPGELFF,TGTGCCAGCAGTTTCGCTACTAGCGGGGTTCCAGGGGACCCCGGGGAGCTGTTTTTT
NA,17,TRBJ1-1,NA,TRBV7-9,CASVPIRGLIRNTEAFF,TGTGCCAGCGTACCGATCAGGGGTCTGATAAGGAACACTGAAGCTTTCTTT
NA,13,TRBJ1-4,NA,TRBV28,CASTTVVWEKLFF,TGTGCCAGCACCACGGTGGTATGGGAAAAACTGTTTTTT
NA,14,TRBJ1-1,TRBD1,TRBV7-3,CASSPGQGNTEAFF,TGTGCCAGCAGCCCCGGACAGGGGAACACTGAAGCTTTCTTT
NA,10,TRBJ2-1,NA,TRBV29-1,CSVVYIEQFF,TGCAGCGTCGTCTACATTGAGCAGTTCTTC
NA,15,TRBJ2-3,TRBD2,TRBV27,CASSSGLAGSDTQYF,TGTGCCAGCAGTTCGGGACTAGCGGGGTCAGATACGCAGTATTTT
NA,16,TRBJ2-2,NA,TRBV15,CATSGIQGRYTGELFF,TGTGCCACCAGCGGGATACAGGGTCGGTACACCGGGGAGCTGTTTTTT
NA,15,TRBJ2-1,NA,TRBV3-1/TRBV3-2,CASSQVGGGDGEQFF,TGTGCCAGCAGCCAAGTGGGGGGCGGAGATGGCGAGCAGTTCTTC
NA,11,TRBJ2-7,NA,TRBV20-1,CSARMTSEQYF,TGCAGTGCTAGAATGACCTCTGAGCAGTACTTC
NA,14,TRBJ2-3,NA,TRBV5-5,CASSFGTFTDTQYF,TGTGCCAGCAGCTTCGGGACTTTCACAGATACGCAGTATTTT
NA,15,TRBJ2-7,TRBD1,TRBV28,CASRSRGTGTYEQYF,TGTGCCAGCAGATCCAGGGGGACAGGGACCTACGAGCAGTACTTC
NA,15,TRBJ2-1,TRBD2,TRBV5-1,CASSGGLAGVVEQFF,TGCGCCAGCAGCGGGGGACTAGCGGGAGTCGTTGAGCAGTTCTTC
NA,15,TRBJ2-1,TRBD2,TRBV6-5,CASSPRLAGLNEQFF,TGTGCCAGCAGTCCGCGACTAGCGGGATTGAATGAGCAGTTCTTC
NA,13,TRBJ1-5,NA,TRBV30,CAWSSGEGQPQHF,TGTGCCTGGAGTTCAGGGGAGGGGCAGCCCCAGCATTTT